This T cell receptor (beta chain) was captured by sequencing in a study of T-cell reconstitution after alpha-beta-depleted transplantation in children. Preparation of the TCRbeta library used unique molecular identifiers. MiXCR was run by TCRdb on the PCR reads, yielding one entry per CDR3 protein. The sample includes about 200,000 distinct CDR3 sequences, more than 15% of them seen just once. Study findings and constraints: Some patients' high day-60 TCRbeta diversity was attributed to recipient cells surviving conditioning. From newly produced T cells came most of the T-cell counts and diversity one year after transplant. Expanded graft clones, several hundred of them, were reportedly the source of alpha-beta T cells about two months after transplant.

From germline, CDR1 is LGHDT and CDR2 YNNKEL (reference sequence). The V end was cut by 1 base, the J end by 7 bases, with 7 bases between. The CDR3 consists of 13 residues. This clonotype has a handful of counts. The antigen remains undetermined. The source is a male patient between 2 and 9 years old who had a stem cell transplant for acute lymphoblastic leukemia, so the T cells may come from the graft donor. The V gene is TRBV3-1, the J gene TRBJ1-4; no definite D call. The source was PBMCs, mostly from graft donor cells, collected 360 days after TCRalphabeta/CD19-depleted stem cell transplant. In DNA, the CDR3 is TGTGCCAGCAGCCAAGGAAGTGTTGAAAAACTGTTTTTT. This translates into CASSQGSVEKLFF.